A selection of T cell receptor beta chains follows, all from one sample in a study of blood T cell repertoires in COVID-19. Produced via immunoSEQ multiplex PCR; TCRdb's table is partial and in-frame only. The table includes 200,000 or so clones, about 85% detected once. Input material: peripheral blood. The receptors derive from a man in his forties or fifties who had recovered from COVID-19. CDR3s include the opening cysteine and the closing phenylalanine or tryptophan. D genes are given only for firm matches. Where a row states a size, it is once, few, many or the class of an expanded clone; other rows omit it.

NA	TRBV10-3	TRBJ2-7	NA	TGTGCCATCAGTGAGCCCGGACAGGGCGGGGGATCCTACGAGCAGTACTTC	CAISEPGQGGGSYEQYF
TRBD2	TRBV29-1	TRBJ2-3	NA	TGCAGCGTTGAGGGGACTAGCGGGAGGGCCCCAGATACGCAGTATTTT	CSVEGTSGRAPDTQYF
NA	TRBV6-6	TRBJ1-2	NA	TGTGCCAGCAGTTACTCAACCTTAACTCTAAGGGGCGACACCTTC	CASSYSTLTLRGDTF
NA	TRBV30	TRBJ1-1	few	TGTGCCTGGAGTCCGCGGCCAGGGAGGAGGGAAGCTTTCTTT	CAWSPRPGRREAFF
NA	TRBV7-2	TRBJ2-3	NA	TGTGCCAGCAGCTTAGTGCAGACAGATACGCAGTATTTT	CASSLVQTDTQYF
NA	TRBV7-9	TRBJ1-1	NA	TGTGCCAGCAGCTTAGCGGGAGGAAGTCCGACTGAAGCTTTCTTT	CASSLAGGSPTEAFF
NA	TRBV20-1	TRBJ2-4	NA	TGCAGTGCTAGTCGTACGGGAGTAGCCAAAAACATTCAGTACTTC	CSASRTGVAKNIQYF
NA	TRBV27	TRBJ2-7	NA	TGTGCCAGCAGTTTAAGGCGGAACTCCTACGAGCAGTACTTC	CASSLRRNSYEQYF
TRBD2	TRBV5-4	TRBJ2-2	NA	TGTGCCAGCAGCTTCGGGCGGGAGGGCCGGACCGGGGAGCTGTTTTTT	CASSFGREGRTGELFF
TRBD2	TRBV7-2	TRBJ2-7	NA	TGTGCCAGCAGCGGCCCCGGGACTAGCGGGGGTCTAAGCTCCTACGAGCAGTACTTC	CASSGPGTSGGLSSYEQYF
NA	TRBV12-3/TRBV12-4	TRBJ2-7	once	TGTGCCAGCAGTTTAGAACAGTCGAACGAGCAGTACTTC	CASSLEQSNEQYF
TRBD1	TRBV30	TRBJ2-2	NA	TGTGCCGCCTTCCGGGTAGGACAGGAGAACACCGGGGAGCTGTTTTTT	CAAFRVGQENTGELFF
TRBD2	TRBV27	TRBJ2-1	NA	TGTGCCAGCAGTTCGGGACGCGGGAGGGGTGAGCAGTTCTTC	CASSSGRGRGEQFF
NA	TRBV10-1	TRBJ2-7	NA	TGCGCCAGCAGTGAAGGTTCCGGGGGTACCTACGAGCAGTACTTC	CASSEGSGGTYEQYF
TRBD2	TRBV5-1	TRBJ2-3	NA	TGCGCCAGCAGTGGCGGGAGGGCCACAGATACGCAGTATTTT	CASSGGRATDTQYF
NA	TRBV30	TRBJ2-7	once	TGTGCCTGGAGCCAGGGAAACTCCTACGAGCAGTACTTC	CAWSQGNSYEQYF
NA	TRBV7-2	TRBJ2-3	NA	TGTGCCAGCAGCTTAGTAAGGCGACAGGGCACAGATACGCAGTATTTT	CASSLVRRQGTDTQYF